Listed below are T cell receptor beta chains from one sample, sequenced in a study of T-cell memory formation after mild COVID-19. TCRdb ran MiXCR on the 5' RACE reads and lists one entry per CDR3 protein. This table holds under 250,000 distinct CDR3 sequences, approximately 30% found once. Sequenced input: PBMCs or a T cell subset sorted from them (not recorded which). The receptors were gathered from an adult woman who had mild COVID-19 (a few samples of this study predate the infection). Cell type and time point are not known. Each CDR3 is given with its conserved first and last residue. Each record gives: V gene, J gene, CDR3 protein.

>TRBV18|TRBJ1-2
CASSPLPETGGYGYTF
>TRBV19|TRBJ1-2
CASSIEPNRRSGYTF
>TRBV6-5|TRBJ2-5
CASSYSSGTFGTQYF
>TRBV24-1|TRBJ1-5
CATSDYEWPQHF
>TRBV5-5|TRBJ2-2
CASSLRYKNTGELFF
>TRBV14|TRBJ2-7
CASSQHTTGPPDEQYF
>TRBV29-1|TRBJ1-1
CSVEDGTFEAFF
>TRBV7-9|TRBJ2-1
CASSALSGTSPNEQFF
>TRBV4-2|TRBJ2-3
CASSPLAGGPRDTQYF
>TRBV9|TRBJ2-1
CASSEDRGNIWQFF
>TRBV4-2|TRBJ2-3
CASSQEASGGADTQYF
>TRBV6-1|TRBJ2-7
CASSERQGSQSGNSYEQYF
>TRBV5-6|TRBJ2-5
CASSDGGGGGGETQYF
>TRBV4-2|TRBJ2-5
CASSQGDRTGDGETQYF
>TRBV24-1|TRBJ2-1
CATSDLQANEQFF
>TRBV20-1|TRBJ2-5
CSALAEETQYF